The next 5 T cell receptor beta chains were all read from a single sample in a study of blood T cell repertoires in COVID-19. Assay used: immunoSEQ multiplex PCR; TCRdb lists only in-frame clones, some missing. Among roughly 95,000 clones, roughly 86% were seen once, and the ten largest hold approximately 6.7%. The sample comprised peripheral blood. The source is a man in his fifties or sixties with active or convalescent COVID-19.

This clone has more than one count but fewer than ten. The chain carries TRBV19 and TRBJ2-2; 8 nucleotides agree with TRBD2. The CDR3 length is 13 residues. Germline lookup yields CDR1 LNHDA and CDR2 SQIVND (reference sequence). With V trimmed by 6 bases and J by 6 bases, 3 bases remained unmatched. The CDR3 loop reads CASSGGVPGELFF. The CDR3, as DNA: TGTGCCAGTAGCGGGGGGGTCCCCGGGGAGCTGTTTTTT.

The chain joins TRBV25-1 to TRBJ1-2; 9 bases fit TRBD1. Trimming at V came to 1 base and at J to 7 bases, leaving 10 bases not matched to a gene. CDR1 MGHDK and CDR2 SYGVNS come from the germline V gene. The CDR3 length is 16 residues. The CDR3 here is CASSESPGQGLSGYTF. The CDR3 DNA is TGTGCCAGCAGTGAATCCCCCGGACAGGGGTTGAGTGGCTACACCTTC.

This clone is a singleton in its sample. The chain joins TRBV6-6 to TRBJ1-1, with D possibly TRBD1 on 6 matching bases. Looked up from germline, CDR1 is MNHNY and CDR2 is SVGAGI (reference sequence). V was clipped by 2 bases and J by 6 bases, with 10 bases between them. This CDR3 comprises 13 residues. DNA for the CDR3: TGTGCCAGCAGTTACGCGGGGGCGGCTGAAGCTTTCTTT. Protein sequence: CASSYAGAAEAFF.

The sample holds one count of this clone. This chain uses TRBV7-2 with TRBJ2-3, with a weak D call TRBD1 (5 bases). V was trimmed by 0 bases and J by 3 bases, leaving 10 bases between them. Germline assignment: CDR1 SGHTA and CDR2 FQGNSA. This CDR3 is 15 amino acids long. The chain's CDR3 is CASSLAVGPTDTQYF. In nucleotides, the CDR3 is TGTGCCAGCAGCTTAGCGGTGGGGCCGACAGATACGCAGTATTTT.

This clone was recorded a few times. The V gene is TRBV28, the J gene TRBJ1-2; maybe TRBD1 (5 bases). The CDR3 has 15 residues. V was trimmed by 6 bases and J by 5 bases, leaving 19 bases between them. The germline V gene encodes CDR1 MDHEN and CDR2 SYDVKM. The CDR3 nucleotides read TGTGCCAGCAGGCTCTCAGGGACTCCCTATTATGGCTACACCTTC. Translation gives CASRLSGTPYYGYTF.